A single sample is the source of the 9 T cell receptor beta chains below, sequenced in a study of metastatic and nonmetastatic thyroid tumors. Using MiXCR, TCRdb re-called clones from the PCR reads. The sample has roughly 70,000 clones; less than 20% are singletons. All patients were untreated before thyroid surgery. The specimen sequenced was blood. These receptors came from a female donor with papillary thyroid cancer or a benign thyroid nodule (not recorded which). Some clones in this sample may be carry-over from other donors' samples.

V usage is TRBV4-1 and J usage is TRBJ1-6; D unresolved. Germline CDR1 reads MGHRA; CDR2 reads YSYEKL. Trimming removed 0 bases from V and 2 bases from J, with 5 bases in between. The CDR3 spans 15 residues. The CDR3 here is CASSQERPYNSPLHF. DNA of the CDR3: TGCGCCAGCAGCCAAGAACGACCCTATAATTCACCCCTCCACTTT.

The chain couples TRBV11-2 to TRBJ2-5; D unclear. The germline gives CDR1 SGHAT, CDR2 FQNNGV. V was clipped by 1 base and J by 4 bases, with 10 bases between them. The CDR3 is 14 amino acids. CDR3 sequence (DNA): TGTGCCAGCAGCTTAGGTGGCAGCCTAGAGACCCAGTACTTC. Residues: CASSLGGSLETQYF.

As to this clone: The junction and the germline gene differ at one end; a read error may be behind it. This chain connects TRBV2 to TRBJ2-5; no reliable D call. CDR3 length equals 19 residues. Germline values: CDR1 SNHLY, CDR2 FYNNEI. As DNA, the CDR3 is TGTGCCAGCAGTGAAGCGACCTTGGGATGGGCAGGAGTTCAAGAGACCCGGTACTTC. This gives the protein CASSEATLGWAGVQETRYF.

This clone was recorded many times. CDR3 residues: CASKQYPGTDYQETQYF. DNA of the CDR3: TGTGCCAGCAAACAGTATCCCGGGACGGACTACCAAGAGACCCAGTACTTC. The chain uses TRBV7-2 and TRBJ2-5; the D call may be TRBD1 or TRBD2 (5 bases each). V was trimmed by 7 bases and J by 0 bases, leaving 21 bases between them. From germline, CDR1 is SGHTA and CDR2 FQGNSA. CDR3 length equals 17 residues. The full variable domain, with the rest looked up from reference TRBV7-2 and TRBJ2-5, is GAGVSQSPSNKVTEKGKDVELRCDPISGHTALYWYRQSLGQGLEFLIYFQGNSAPDKSGLPSDRFSAERTGGSVSTLTIQRTQQEDSAVYLCASKQYPGTDYQETQYFGPGTRLLVL.

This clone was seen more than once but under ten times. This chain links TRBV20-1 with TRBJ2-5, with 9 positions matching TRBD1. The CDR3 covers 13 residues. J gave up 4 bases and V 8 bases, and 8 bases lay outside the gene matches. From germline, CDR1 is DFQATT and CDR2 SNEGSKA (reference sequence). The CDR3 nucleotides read TGCAGTTCGACCGGGACAGGGAGAGAGACCCAGTACTTC. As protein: CSSTGTGRETQYF.

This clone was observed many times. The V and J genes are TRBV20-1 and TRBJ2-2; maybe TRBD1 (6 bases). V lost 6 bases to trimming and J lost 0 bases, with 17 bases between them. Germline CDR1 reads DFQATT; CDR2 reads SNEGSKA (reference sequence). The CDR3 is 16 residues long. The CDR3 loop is CSASLEGTPNTGELFF. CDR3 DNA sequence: TGCAGTGCCTCTCTAGAGGGGACACCGAACACCGGGGAGCTGTTTTTT.

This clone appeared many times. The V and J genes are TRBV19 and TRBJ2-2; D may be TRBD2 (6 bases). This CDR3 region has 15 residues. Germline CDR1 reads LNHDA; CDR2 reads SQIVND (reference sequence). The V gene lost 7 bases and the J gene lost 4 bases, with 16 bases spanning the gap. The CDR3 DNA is TGTGCCAGTACGTGGGGACTGTTCTCCACCGGGGAGCTGTTTTTT. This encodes CASTWGLFSTGELFF.

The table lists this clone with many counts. The CDR3 nucleotides are TGCAGTGCCTTCTGGGGGGAGAGCACAGATACGCAGTATTTT. It yields the protein CSAFWGESTDTQYF. This sequence joins TRBV20-1 and TRBJ2-3, with D perhaps TRBD2 (6 bases). CDR3 length: 14 residues. Germline V gene lookup returns CDR1 DFQATT and CDR2 SNEGSKA (reference sequence). Trimming left V 6 bases short and J 0 bases short, with 13 bases between.

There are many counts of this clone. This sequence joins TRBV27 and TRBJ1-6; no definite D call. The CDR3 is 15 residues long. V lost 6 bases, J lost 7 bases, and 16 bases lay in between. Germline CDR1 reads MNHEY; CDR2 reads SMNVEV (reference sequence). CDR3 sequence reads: CASSPGRVSNSPLHF. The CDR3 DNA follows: TGTGCCAGCAGCCCCGGGCGGGTCAGCAATTCACCCCTCCACTTT.